The 2 T cell receptor beta chains given below trace back to one sample, sequenced in a study of blood T cell repertoires in COVID-19. Sequencing was performed with immunoSEQ multiplex PCR; in TCRdb, only in-frame clones are kept and a portion is missing. The sample has around 180,000 clones, about 74% seen once. The sequenced sample was peripheral blood. The receptors here all came from a woman of 80 years or more with acute or convalescent COVID-19.

The chain has TRBV27 and TRBJ1-6; D unresolved. The V and J ends lost 7 bases and 9 bases respectively, with 13 bases between them. This CDR3 comprises 13 residues. The V gene's germline CDR1 is MNHEY and CDR2 SMNVEV (reference sequence). DNA of the CDR3: TGTGCCAGCACCAGAACGGGTGGTTCACCCCTCCACTTT. Protein product: CASTRTGGSPLHF.

The chain couples TRBV18 to TRBJ1-1; 8 bases fit TRBD1. Germline-derived CDR1 and CDR2 are KGHSH and LQKENI. The CDR3 is 14 residues long. The trim removed 4 bases at V and 1 base at J, leaving 2 bases unmatched. CDR3 residues: CASSRGQANTEAFF. The CDR3 nucleotides read TGTGCCAGCTCACGGGGACAGGCGAACACTGAAGCTTTCTTT.